The 22 T cell receptor beta chains reported below all come from one sample, sequenced in a study of cytomegalovirus exposure and HLA in healthy donors. 13 Jbeta primers and 60 Vbeta primers were used for the PCR. The protocol was immunoSEQ multiplex PCR, while the TCRdb copy is restricted to in-frame clones and leaves out a portion. Among 90,000 to 150,000 clones listed, around 70% were seen once. Input material: PBMCs. The origin of the receptors is a woman aged 40 to 50 in good health and CMV-seropositive.

The gene calls are TRBV5-6 and TRBJ1-1, with a possible D match to TRBD1 (5 bases). The V gene's germline CDR1 is SGHDT and CDR2 YYEEEE. The V end lost 1 base, the J end lost 10 bases, and 17 bases lay between the germline ends. CDR3 length: 14 residues. The CDR3 DNA sequence: TGTGCCAGCAGCTTGACCCACCCCGACAGCTTAGCTTTCTTT. Translated: CASSLTHPDSLAFF.

This clone was seen just once. The J gene is TRBJ1-2, the V gene TRBV25-1; TRBD1 agrees at 8 bases. This CDR3 has 18 residues. V gave up 2 bases and J gave up 3 bases; unmatched junction bases: 14. Germline V lookup: CDR1 MGHDK, CDR2 SYGVNS. This CDR3 is CASSEGDGLAGGYYGYTF. Written as DNA, the CDR3 is TGTGCCAGCAGTGAAGGGGACGGGCTGGCAGGGGGCTACTATGGCTACACCTTC.

The rearrangement uses TRBV6-1 and TRBJ2-7; 10 bases line up with TRBD2. Germline V gives CDR1 MNHNS, CDR2 SASEGT. The CDR3 sequence is 15 residues long. The ends lost 6 bases at V and 2 bases at J; junction bases unmatched: 7. The CDR3: CASRRAGGETYEQYF. The CDR3 nucleotides read TGTGCCAGCAGAAGAGCGGGGGGGGAGACCTACGAGCAGTACTTC.

The V gene is TRBV7-2, the J gene TRBJ2-3; D is unresolved. This CDR3 comprises 15 residues. Trimming removed 5 bases from V and 4 bases from J, with 16 bases in between. From germline, CDR1 is SGHTA and CDR2 FQGNSA. In DNA form, the CDR3 reads TGTGCCAGCAGCCCCGGTAGGAGCGCTTCAGATACGCAGTATTTT. Its translation is CASSPGRSASDTQYF. Full variable domain (rest looked up from reference TRBV7-2 and TRBJ2-3): GAGVSQSPSNKVTEKGKDVELRCDPISGHTALYWYRQSLGQGLEFLIYFQGNSAPDKSGLPSDRFSAERTGGSVSTLTIQRTQQEDSAVYLCASSPGRSASDTQYFGPGTRLTVL.

V is TRBV7-9 and J is TRBJ2-7, with D unclear. Germline V gene data show CDR1 as SEHNR and CDR2 as FQNEAQ (reference sequence). The V end lost 2 bases, the J end lost 5 bases, and 10 bases lay between the germline ends. The CDR3 contains 13 residues. The CDR3 reads CASSLFTIDEQYF. DNA for the CDR3: TGTGCCAGCAGCTTATTCACAATTGACGAGCAGTACTTC.

Only one count was recorded for this clone. The chain uses TRBV5-4 and TRBJ1-4; 9 nucleotides agree with TRBD1. The length of the CDR3 is 15 residues. J gave up 5 bases and V 5 bases, and 7 bases lay outside the gene matches. Germline CDR1 SGHNT, CDR2 YYREEE (reference sequence). The CDR3 reads CASSPAGTGNEKLFF. The CDR3 DNA reads as TGTGCCAGCAGTCCAGCCGGGACAGGGAATGAAAAACTGTTTTTT.

The rearrangement uses TRBV5-1 and TRBJ1-1; 7 bases map to TRBD1. There are 14 residues in the CDR3. Unmatched junction bases numbered 8, after V lost 4 bases and J lost 5 bases. Germline lookup yields CDR1 SGHRS and CDR2 YFSETQ. CDR3: CASSVKGTETEAFF. As DNA, the CDR3 is TGCGCCAGCAGCGTAAAAGGGACAGAAACTGAAGCTTTCTTT.

The chain uses TRBV7-8 and TRBJ2-4; 8 bases map to TRBD1. The CDR3 runs 14 residues. Trimming took 1 base from V and 7 from J; bases not matched to a gene: 3. Germline CDR1 and CDR2: SGHVS and FQNEAQ. Written as DNA, the CDR3 is TGTGCCAGCAGCTTAGAGAGACAGGGGAACATTCAGTACTTC. Residues: CASSLERQGNIQYF.

As for this clone: The sample has other DNA sequences that encode this CDR3 too. The rearrangement links TRBV7-3 to TRBJ1-1; perhaps TRBD1 as D (5 bases). The V gene's germline CDR1 is SGHTA and CDR2 FQGTGA. Trimming removed 4 bases from V and 5 bases from J, with 11 bases in between. The CDR3 length is 13 residues. The CDR3 reads CASSSQGNTEAFF. Here the CDR3 DNA reads TGTGCCAGCAGCTCTCAGGGTAATACTGAAGCTTTCTTT.

This chain connects TRBV6-5 to TRBJ2-5; TRBD1 is a possible D gene (5 bases). The J call may be mistaken, given a closer DNA end match to TRBJ2-7. The CDR3 is made up of 15 amino acids. Germline V gene data show CDR1 as MNHEY and CDR2 as SVGAGI. CDR3 sequence (DNA): TGTGCCAGCAGTTACTCGAAAACAGGTTCCTACGAGCAGTACTTC. This sequence encodes CASSYSKTGSYEQYF.

The chain recombines TRBV10-3 with TRBJ2-7; 7 positions agree with TRBD1. Trimming cost V 6 bases and J 1 base; bases outside gene matches: 6. The CDR3 contains 14 residues. The germline V gene has CDR1 ENHRY and CDR2 SYGVKD. The CDR3 reads CAIRGDSNSYEQYF. The CDR3 DNA sequence: TGTGCCATCAGGGGGGACAGCAATTCCTACGAGCAGTACTTC.

This clone was found a few times. The gene calls are TRBV6-6 and TRBJ2-1; the match to TRBD1 covers 9 bases. With 5 bases clipped from V and 1 base from J, the junction kept 6 bases outside the gene matches. The CDR3 sequence is 16 residues long. Germline CDR1 and CDR2: MNHNY and SVGAGI (reference sequence). The CDR3 DNA is TGTGCCAGCAGTCCCCGGGACAGGGCATCCTACAATGAGCAGTTCTTC. Protein sequence: CASSPRDRASYNEQFF.

The rearrangement uses TRBV6-1 and TRBJ2-2; D gene ambiguous. Trimming took off 1 base at V and 1 base at J, with 4 bases between the two ends. The CDR3 is 14 amino acids. Germline V gives CDR1 MNHNS, CDR2 SASEGT. As DNA, the CDR3 is TGTGCCAGCAGTGAAGTGCGGAACACCGGGGAGCTGTTTTTT. This gives the protein CASSEVRNTGELFF.

The chain links TRBV5-1 to TRBJ1-1; maybe TRBD1 (5 bases). This CDR3 contains 14 residues. Germline V lookup: CDR1 SGHRS, CDR2 YFSETQ. V lost 0 bases and J 5 bases, leaving 11 bases between the germline ends. The chain's CDR3 is CASSLGQGRTEAFF. CDR3 DNA: TGCGCCAGCAGCTTGGGGCAGGGAAGGACTGAAGCTTTCTTT.

The V call is TRBV7-8, the J call TRBJ1-5, with 8 bases lining up with TRBD1. Losses at the gene ends were 2 bases for V and 4 bases for J; bases not matched to a gene: 7. In germline, CDR1 is SGHVS, CDR2 FQNEAQ. The CDR3 sequence is 16 residues long. The chain's CDR3 is CASSLSRDRGNQPQHF. In DNA, the CDR3 is TGTGCCAGCAGCTTATCCCGTGACAGGGGTAATCAGCCCCAGCATTTT.

The J gene is TRBJ2-5, the V gene TRBV2; TRBD1 aligns across 7 bases. CDR3 length: 13 amino acids. Germline CDR1 and CDR2: SNHLY and FYNNEI. After removal of 6 bases from V and 1 base from J, the junction contained 2 bases not matched to a gene. CDR3 nucleotides: TGTGCCAGCAGCAACAGGGGCCAAGAGACCCAGTACTTC. As protein: CASSNRGQETQYF.

A few counts support this clone. The rearrangement uses TRBV5-5 and TRBJ1-6; TRBD1 matches at 8 bases. CDR1 is SGHKS and CDR2 is YYEKEE in the germline V gene (reference sequence). V shed 10 bases and J 7 bases; nucleotides not matched to a gene: 7. The CDR3 runs 13 residues. This CDR3 reads CAGQGDLNSPLHF. CDR3 sequence (DNA): TGTGCCGGACAGGGAGATCTAAATTCACCCCTCCACTTT.

The CDR3 loop reads CASKEGSYGYTF. The CDR3 DNA reads TGTGCCAGTAAAGAGGGATCCTATGGCTACACCTTC. This chain joins TRBV19 and TRBJ1-2; the D is unclear. The V gene's germline CDR1 is LNHDA and CDR2 SQIVND (reference sequence). Trimming took off 7 bases at V and 4 bases at J, with 10 bases between the two ends. The length of the CDR3 is 12 residues.

V usage is TRBV2 and J usage is TRBJ1-1; D may be TRBD1 (5 bases). The V end was cut by 4 bases, the J end by 2 bases, with 11 bases between. Germline V lookup: CDR1 SNHLY, CDR2 FYNNEI. The CDR3 spans 14 residues. The CDR3 sequence: CASSVFGTNTEAFF. The CDR3 region has the DNA TGTGCCAGCAGTGTTTTCGGGACTAACACTGAAGCTTTCTTT.

V gene TRBV20-1 combines with J gene TRBJ2-3; TRBD2 is a possible D gene (6 bases). The CDR3 has 10 residues. V was cut by 7 bases and J by 11 bases, with 13 bases left in between. CDR1 and CDR2 from the germline V gene are DFQATT and SNEGSKA (reference sequence). The CDR3 region is CSGFAGRQYF. The CDR3, as DNA: TGCAGTGGTTTCGCGGGGAGGCAGTATTTT.

The chain is built from TRBV11-3 and TRBJ2-7; 7 nucleotides match TRBD1. Germline assignment: CDR1 SGHNT and CDR2 YENEEA. J was trimmed by 3 bases and V by 5 bases; bases with no gene match: 7. The CDR3 runs 14 residues. The CDR3 DNA reads TGTGCCAGCAGCCCAGGGGGACAGAACTACGAGCAGTACTTC. This gives the protein CASSPGGQNYEQYF. Together with reference TRBV11-3 and TRBJ2-7, the CDR3 gives the full variable domain: EAGVVQSPRYKIIEKKQPVAFWCNPISGHNTLYWYLQNLGQGPELLIRYENEEAVDDSQLPKDRFSAERLKGVDSTLKIQPAELGDSAVYLCASSPGGQNYEQYFGPGTRLTVT.

The chain recombines TRBV5-6 with TRBJ2-5; no firm D call. Germline V gene data show CDR1 as SGHDT and CDR2 as YYEEEE. The CDR3 consists of 14 residues. The V end was cut by 4 bases, the J end by 5 bases, with 15 bases between. CDR3 nucleotide sequence: TGTGCCAGCAGCGTCTGGAGTTCGTGGGAGACCCAGTACTTC. Its protein product is CASSVWSSWETQYF.